These 6 T cell receptor beta chains were sequenced from one sample in a study of blood T cells in healthy people across ages. Primers used in a second PCR of about 7 to 12 cycles were a sample-barcoded 5' primer and a J-beta primer mix. TCRdb passed the 5' RACE reads through MiXCR, listing each CDR3 protein once. Of around 750,000 distinct CDR3 sequences listed, approximately 53% are singletons. Sequencing was performed on blood. The receptors stem from a man older than 75 in good health.

This clonotype showed up just a few times. The chain recombines TRBV20-1 with TRBJ1-6; possible D gene TRBD1, 6 bases. Germline CDR1 and CDR2: DFQATT and SNEGSKA (reference sequence). The CDR3 runs to 15 residues. V dropped 4 bases and J dropped 9 bases, with 19 bases sitting between them. The CDR3 region is CSATGGLDLGSPLHF. CDR3 coding DNA: TGCAGTGCTACCGGGGGCCTCGATCTAGGTTCACCCCTCCACTTT.

Regarding this clonotype: A junction end diverges from the germline sequence, so it may reflect a read error. The J gene is TRBJ2-7, the V gene TRBV5-1, with D tentatively TRBD2 (5 bases). The length of the CDR3 is 12 residues. Germline lookup yields CDR1 SGHRS and CDR2 YFSETQ. CDR3 amino acids: CVSSFGLYEQYF. As DNA, the CDR3 is TGCGTCAGCAGCTTTGGACTCTACGAGCAGTACTTC.

This clonotype has more than one count but fewer than ten. The V call is TRBV3-1, the J call TRBJ2-7; 7 bases line up with TRBD2. V was pared by 4 bases and J by 4 bases, with 10 bases of the junction left unmatched. The CDR3 runs 15 residues. Germline-derived CDR1 and CDR2 are LGHDT and YNNKEL (reference sequence). The CDR3 DNA sequence: TGTGCCAGCAGCCCCAGCGGGGAGGGCCTTTACGAGCAGTACTTC. Translated: CASSPSGEGLYEQYF.

In its sample, this clonotype was seen a few times. In DNA, the CDR3 is TGTGCCAGCAGTTATCAAGGCGGGACAGCCGGCAATCAGCCCCAGCATTTT. Translation gives CASSYQGGTAGNQPQHF. This sequence joins TRBV6-5 and TRBJ1-5; 7 bases are shared with TRBD1. The germline gives CDR1 MNHEY, CDR2 SVGAGI. Trimming took 3 bases from V and 2 from J; bases not matched to a gene: 10. This CDR3 has 17 residues.

This clonotype appeared once. This sequence joins TRBV5-1 and TRBJ2-2; 8 bases map to TRBD1. The CDR3 has 15 residues. J gave up 0 bases and V 4 bases, and 2 bases lay outside the gene matches. The germline gives CDR1 SGHRS, CDR2 YFSETQ. The CDR3 loop reads CASSQGQANTGELFF. The CDR3, as DNA: TGCGCCAGCAGCCAGGGACAGGCGAACACCGGGGAGCTGTTTTTT.

This sequence joins TRBV20-1 and TRBJ2-1; 9 positions agree with TRBD2. The better agreement between TRBJ2-7 and the DNA end casts doubt on the J call. The CDR3 totals 15 residues. Germline assignment: CDR1 DFQATT and CDR2 SNEGSKA (reference sequence). The DNA of the CDR3 is TGCAGTGCTAGAATCCTAGCGGGACCGGGCAATGAGCAGTACTTC. Its protein product is CSARILAGPGNEQYF.